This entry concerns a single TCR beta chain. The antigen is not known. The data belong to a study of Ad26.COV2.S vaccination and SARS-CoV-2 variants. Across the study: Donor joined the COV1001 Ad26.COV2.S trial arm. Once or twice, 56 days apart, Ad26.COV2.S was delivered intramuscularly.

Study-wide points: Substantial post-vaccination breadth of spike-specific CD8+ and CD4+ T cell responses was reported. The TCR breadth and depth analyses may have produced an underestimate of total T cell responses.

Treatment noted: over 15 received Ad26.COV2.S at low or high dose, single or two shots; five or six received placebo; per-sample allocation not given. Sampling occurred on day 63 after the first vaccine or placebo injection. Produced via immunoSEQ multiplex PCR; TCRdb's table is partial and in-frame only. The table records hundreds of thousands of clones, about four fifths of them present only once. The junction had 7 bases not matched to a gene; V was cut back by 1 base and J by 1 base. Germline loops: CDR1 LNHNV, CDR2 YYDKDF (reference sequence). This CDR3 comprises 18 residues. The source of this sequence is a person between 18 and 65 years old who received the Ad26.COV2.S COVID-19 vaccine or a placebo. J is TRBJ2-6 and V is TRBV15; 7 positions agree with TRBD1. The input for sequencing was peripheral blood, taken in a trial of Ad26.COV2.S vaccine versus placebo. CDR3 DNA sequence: TGTGCCACCAGCAGAGGACCAGGGGGTATTTCTGGGGCCAACGTCCTGACTTTC. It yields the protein CATSRGPGGISGANVLTF.